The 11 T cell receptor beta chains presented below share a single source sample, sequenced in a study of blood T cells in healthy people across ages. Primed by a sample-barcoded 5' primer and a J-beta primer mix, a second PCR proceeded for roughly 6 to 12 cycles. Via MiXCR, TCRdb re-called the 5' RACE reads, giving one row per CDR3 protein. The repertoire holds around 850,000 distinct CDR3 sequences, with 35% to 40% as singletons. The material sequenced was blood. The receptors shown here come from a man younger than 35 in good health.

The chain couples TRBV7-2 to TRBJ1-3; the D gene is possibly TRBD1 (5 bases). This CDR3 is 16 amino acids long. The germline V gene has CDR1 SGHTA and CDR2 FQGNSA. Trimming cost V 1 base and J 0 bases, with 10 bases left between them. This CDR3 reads CASSLGGISSGNTIYF. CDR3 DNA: TGTGCCAGCAGCTTAGGGGGGATCTCCTCTGGAAACACCATATATTTT.

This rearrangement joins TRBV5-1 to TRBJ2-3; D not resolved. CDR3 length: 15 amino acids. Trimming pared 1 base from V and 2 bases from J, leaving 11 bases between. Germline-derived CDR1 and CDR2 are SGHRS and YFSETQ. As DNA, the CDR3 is TGCGCCAGCAGCTTGATTTCTAAACCCACAGATACGCAGTATTTT. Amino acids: CASSLISKPTDTQYF.

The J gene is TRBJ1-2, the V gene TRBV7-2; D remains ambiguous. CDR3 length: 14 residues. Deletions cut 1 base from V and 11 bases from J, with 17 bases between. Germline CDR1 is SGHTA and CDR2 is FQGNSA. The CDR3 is CASSLGGPRVFYTF. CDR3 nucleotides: TGTGCCAGCAGCTTAGGTGGCCCCCGGGTGTTTTACACCTTC.

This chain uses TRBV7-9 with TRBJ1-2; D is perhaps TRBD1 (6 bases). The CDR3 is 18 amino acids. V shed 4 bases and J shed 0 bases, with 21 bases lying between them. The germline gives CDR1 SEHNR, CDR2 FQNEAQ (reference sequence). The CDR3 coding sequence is TGTGCCAGCAGCTCCCTGACGAGTGACAGGACGTCTAACTATGGCTACACCTTC. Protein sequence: CASSSLTSDRTSNYGYTF.

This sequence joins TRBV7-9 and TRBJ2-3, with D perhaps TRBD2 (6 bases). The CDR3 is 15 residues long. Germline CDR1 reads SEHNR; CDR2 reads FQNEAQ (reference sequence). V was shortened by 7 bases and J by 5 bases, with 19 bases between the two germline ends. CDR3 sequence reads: CASTLRASDGDTQYF. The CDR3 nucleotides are TGTGCCAGCACCCTGCGGGCTAGCGATGGAGATACGCAGTATTTT.

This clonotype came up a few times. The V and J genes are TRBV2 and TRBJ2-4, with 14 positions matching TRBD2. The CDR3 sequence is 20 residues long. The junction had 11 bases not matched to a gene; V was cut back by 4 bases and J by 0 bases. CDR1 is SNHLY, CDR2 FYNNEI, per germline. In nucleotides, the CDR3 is TGTGCCAGCAGTGCCGGGACTAGCGGGGGCCGATTACTAGCCAAAAACATTCAGTACTTC. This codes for CASSAGTSGGRLLAKNIQYF. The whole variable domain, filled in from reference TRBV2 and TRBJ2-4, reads EPEVTQTPSHQVTQMGQEVILRCVPISNHLYFYWYRQILGQKVEFLVSFYNNEISEKSEIFDDQFSVERPDGSNFTLKIRSTKLEDSAMYFCASSAGTSGGRLLAKNIQYFGAGTRLSVL.

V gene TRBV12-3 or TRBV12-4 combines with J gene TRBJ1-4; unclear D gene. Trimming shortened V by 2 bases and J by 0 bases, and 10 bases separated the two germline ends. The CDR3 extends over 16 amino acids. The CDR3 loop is CASSLRRSTTNEKLFF. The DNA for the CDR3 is TGTGCCAGCAGTTTACGCAGAAGCACAACTAATGAAAAACTGTTTTTT.

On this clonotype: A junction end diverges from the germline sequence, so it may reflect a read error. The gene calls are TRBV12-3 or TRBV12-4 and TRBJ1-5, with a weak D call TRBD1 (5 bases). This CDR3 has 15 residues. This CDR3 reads CASSLTGGRNQPRHF. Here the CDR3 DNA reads TGTGCCAGCAGTCTCACAGGAGGTAGGAATCAGCCCCGGCATTTT.

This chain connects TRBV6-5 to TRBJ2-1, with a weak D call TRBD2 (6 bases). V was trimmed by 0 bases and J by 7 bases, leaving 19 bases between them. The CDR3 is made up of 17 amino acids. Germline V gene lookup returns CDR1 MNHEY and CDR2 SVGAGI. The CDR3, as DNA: TGTGCCAGCAGTTACTCGAGTTCCAGCAGGAGGGAAAATGAGCAGTTCTTC. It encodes CASSYSSSSRRENEQFF.

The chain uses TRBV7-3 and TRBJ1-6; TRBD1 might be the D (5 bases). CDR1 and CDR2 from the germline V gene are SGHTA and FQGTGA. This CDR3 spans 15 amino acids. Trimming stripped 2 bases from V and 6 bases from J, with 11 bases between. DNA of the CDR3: TGTGCCAGCAGCTTAGGTCCAGGGTCTAATTCACCCCTCCACTTT. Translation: CASSLGPGSNSPLHF.

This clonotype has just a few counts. Here the CDR3 DNA reads TGTGCCAGCACCGCGACGGAGGTGTCGGATACGCAGTATTTT. Residues: CASTATEVSDTQYF. The chain combines TRBV7-2 with TRBJ2-3; weak D call: TRBD2 (5 bases). The CDR3 sequence is 14 residues long. The V and J ends lost 7 bases and 6 bases respectively, with 17 bases between them. Germline V CDR1 and CDR2: SGHTA, FQGNSA.